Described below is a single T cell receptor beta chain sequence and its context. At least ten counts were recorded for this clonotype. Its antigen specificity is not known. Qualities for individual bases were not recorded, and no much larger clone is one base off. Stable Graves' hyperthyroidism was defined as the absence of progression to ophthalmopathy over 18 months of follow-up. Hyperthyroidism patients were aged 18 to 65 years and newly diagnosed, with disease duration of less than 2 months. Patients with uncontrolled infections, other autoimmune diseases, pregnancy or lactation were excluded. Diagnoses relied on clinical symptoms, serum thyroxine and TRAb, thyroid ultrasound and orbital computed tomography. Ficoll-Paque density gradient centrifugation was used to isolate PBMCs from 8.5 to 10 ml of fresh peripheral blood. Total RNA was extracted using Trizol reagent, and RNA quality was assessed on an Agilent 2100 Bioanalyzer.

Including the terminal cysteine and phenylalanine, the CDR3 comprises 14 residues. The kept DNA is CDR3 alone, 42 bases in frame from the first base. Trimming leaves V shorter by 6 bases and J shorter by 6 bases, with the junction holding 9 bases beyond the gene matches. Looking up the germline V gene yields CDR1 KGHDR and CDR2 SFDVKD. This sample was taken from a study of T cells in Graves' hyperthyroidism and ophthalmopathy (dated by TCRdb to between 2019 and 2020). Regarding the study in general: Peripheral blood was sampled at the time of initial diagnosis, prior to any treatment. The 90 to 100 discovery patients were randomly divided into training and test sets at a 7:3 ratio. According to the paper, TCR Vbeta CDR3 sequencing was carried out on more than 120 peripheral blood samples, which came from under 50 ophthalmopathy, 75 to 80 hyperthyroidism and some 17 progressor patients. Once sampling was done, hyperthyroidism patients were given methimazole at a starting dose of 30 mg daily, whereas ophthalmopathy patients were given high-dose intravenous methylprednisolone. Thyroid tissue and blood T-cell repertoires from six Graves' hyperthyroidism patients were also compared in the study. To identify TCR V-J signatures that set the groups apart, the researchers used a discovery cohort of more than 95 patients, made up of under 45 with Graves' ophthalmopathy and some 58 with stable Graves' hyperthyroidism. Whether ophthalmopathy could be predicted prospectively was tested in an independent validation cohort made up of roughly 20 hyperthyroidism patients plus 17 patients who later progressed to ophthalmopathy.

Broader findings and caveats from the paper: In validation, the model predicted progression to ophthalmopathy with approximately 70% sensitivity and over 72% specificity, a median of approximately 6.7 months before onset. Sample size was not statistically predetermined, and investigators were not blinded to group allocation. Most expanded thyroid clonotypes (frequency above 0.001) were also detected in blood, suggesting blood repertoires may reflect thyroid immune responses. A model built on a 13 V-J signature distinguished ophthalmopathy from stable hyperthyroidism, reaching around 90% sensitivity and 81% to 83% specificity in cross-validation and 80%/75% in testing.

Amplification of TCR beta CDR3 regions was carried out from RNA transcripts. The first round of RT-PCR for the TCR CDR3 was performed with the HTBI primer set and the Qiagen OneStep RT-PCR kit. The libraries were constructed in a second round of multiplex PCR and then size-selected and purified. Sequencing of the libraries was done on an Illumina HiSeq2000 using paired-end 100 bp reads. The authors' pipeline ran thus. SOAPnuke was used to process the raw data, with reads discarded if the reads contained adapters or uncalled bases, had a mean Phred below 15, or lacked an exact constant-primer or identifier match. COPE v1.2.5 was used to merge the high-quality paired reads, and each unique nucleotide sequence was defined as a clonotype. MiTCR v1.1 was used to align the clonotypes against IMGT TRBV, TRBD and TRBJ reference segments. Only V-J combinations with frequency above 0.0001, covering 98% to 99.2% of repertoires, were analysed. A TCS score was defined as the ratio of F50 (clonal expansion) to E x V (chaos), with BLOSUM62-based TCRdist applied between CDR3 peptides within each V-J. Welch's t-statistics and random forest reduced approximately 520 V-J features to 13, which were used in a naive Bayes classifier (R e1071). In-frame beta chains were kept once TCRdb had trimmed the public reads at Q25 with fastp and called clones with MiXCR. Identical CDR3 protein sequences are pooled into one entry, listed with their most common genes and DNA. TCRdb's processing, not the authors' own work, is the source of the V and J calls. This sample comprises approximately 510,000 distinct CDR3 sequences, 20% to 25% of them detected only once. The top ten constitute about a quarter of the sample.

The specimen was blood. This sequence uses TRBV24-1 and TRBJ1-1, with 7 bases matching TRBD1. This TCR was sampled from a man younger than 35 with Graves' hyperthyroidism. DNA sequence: TGTGCCACCAGTAAGGGACAGCGAGGCTCTGAAGCTTTCTTT. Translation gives CATSKGQRGSEAFF.